This T cell receptor beta chain was obtained from a study of cytomegalovirus exposure and HLA in healthy donors. Study-level information: Early release data held around 82 million unique TCRs from HLA-typed donors.

This clone was counted a single time. The primer mix had 60 Vbeta and 13 Jbeta primers. The repertoire was sequenced with immunoSEQ multiplex PCR; TCRdb's copy has only in-frame clones and lacks some. This repertoire shows about 140,000 clones, 70% to 85% found once; its top ten account for 1.2% to 1.5%. Trimming shortened V by 3 bases and J by 0 bases, and 3 bases separated the two germline ends. This CDR3 has 13 amino acids. Germline loops: CDR1 LNHDA, CDR2 SQIVND (reference sequence). The sample consisted of PBMCs. V is TRBV19 and J is TRBJ1-3, with unresolved D. The source is a man aged 25-45 years in good health and CMV-seropositive. In DNA form, the CDR3 reads TGTGCCAGTAGTATCGGCTCTGGAAACACCATATATTTT. This sequence encodes CASSIGSGNTIYF. Together with reference TRBV19 and TRBJ1-3, the CDR3 gives the full variable domain: DGGITQSPKYLFRKEGQNVTLSCEQNLNHDAMYWYRQDPGQGLRLIYYSQIVNDFQKGDIAEGYSVSREKKESFPLTVTSAQKNPTAFYLCASSIGSGNTIYFGEGSWLTVV.